These T cell receptor beta chains were read from a single sample in a study of blood T cell repertoires in COVID-19. The data were produced by immunoSEQ multiplex PCR, yet TCRdb's version contains in-frame clones alone and is incomplete. The profile covers 200,000 to 250,000 clones, with approximately 82% appearing a single time and less than 4% taken by the ten largest. Sequences were obtained from peripheral blood. The receptors were gathered from an elderly woman with acute or convalescent COVID-19. CDR3s include the opening cysteine and the closing phenylalanine or tryptophan. A D gene is named only where the DNA matches it firmly. For some rows the clone size is stated as once, few or many, or as a class when expanded; others skip it.

v_gene: TRBV7-6
j_gene: TRBJ2-5
d_gene: TRBD2
abundance: -
CDR3aa: CASSLTPPTSGGARETQYF
CDR3nt: TGTGCCAGCAGCTTAACCCCTCCGACTAGCGGGGGGGCTCGAGAGACCCAGTACTTC

v_gene: TRBV9
j_gene: TRBJ2-7
d_gene: TRBD2
abundance: -
CDR3aa: CASSGDGVGRDEQYF
CDR3nt: TGTGCCAGCAGCGGAGACGGAGTCGGGAGGGACGAGCAGTACTTC

v_gene: TRBV3-1/TRBV3-2
j_gene: TRBJ2-5
d_gene: -
abundance: -
CDR3aa: CASSQGNSATSGNRGTQYF
CDR3nt: TGTGCCAGCAGCCAAGGAAATTCTGCGACTAGTGGAAATCGTGGGACCCAGTACTTC

v_gene: TRBV27
j_gene: TRBJ2-3
d_gene: TRBD1
abundance: -
CDR3aa: CASRYAGTGSTDTQYF
CDR3nt: TGTGCCAGCAGATATGCCGGGACAGGGAGCACAGATACGCAGTATTTT

v_gene: TRBV7-3
j_gene: TRBJ2-5
d_gene: -
abundance: once
CDR3aa: CASAETQYF
CDR3nt: TGTGCCAGCGCGGAGACCCAGTACTTC

v_gene: TRBV5-5
j_gene: TRBJ1-6
d_gene: -
abundance: -
CDR3aa: CASSFEQVVSPLHF
CDR3nt: TGTGCCAGCAGCTTCGAACAGGTGGTTTCACCCCTCCACTTT

v_gene: TRBV10-3
j_gene: TRBJ2-5
d_gene: -
abundance: -
CDR3aa: CAISALESGGETQYF
CDR3nt: TGTGCCATCAGCGCTCTAGAATCCGGAGGAGAGACCCAGTACTTC

v_gene: TRBV6-5
j_gene: TRBJ1-3
d_gene: TRBD1
abundance: -
CDR3aa: CASSPRTGSGNTIYF
CDR3nt: TGTGCCAGCAGCCCCAGGACAGGGTCTGGAAACACCATATATTTT

v_gene: TRBV2
j_gene: TRBJ1-2
d_gene: -
abundance: -
CDR3aa: CASRDGRISYGYTF
CDR3nt: TGTGCCAGCAGGGATGGGAGGATTTCCTATGGCTACACCTTC

v_gene: TRBV18
j_gene: TRBJ1-1
d_gene: -
abundance: few
CDR3aa: CASSPRLRMNTEAFF
CDR3nt: TGTGCCAGCTCACCACGTCTCAGGATGAACACTGAAGCTTTCTTT

v_gene: TRBV28
j_gene: TRBJ1-4
d_gene: -
abundance: -
CDR3aa: CASSTPDLEGKLFF
CDR3nt: TGTGCCAGCAGTACTCCAGACCTGGAGGGAAAACTGTTTTTT

v_gene: TRBV5-4
j_gene: TRBJ1-1
d_gene: -
abundance: -
CDR3aa: CASSLDSLRNTEAFF
CDR3nt: TGTGCCAGCAGCTTGGATTCTCTGCGGAACACTGAAGCTTTCTTT

v_gene: TRBV7-8
j_gene: TRBJ2-1
d_gene: -
abundance: -
CDR3aa: CASSSRVTVGYNEQFF
CDR3nt: TGTGCCAGCAGTAGCAGGGTTACAGTAGGCTACAATGAGCAGTTCTTC

v_gene: TRBV7-9
j_gene: TRBJ1-4
d_gene: -
abundance: -
CDR3aa: CASSPQRDTNEKLFF
CDR3nt: TGTGCCAGCAGCCCCCAGCGGGACACTAATGAAAAACTGTTTTTT

v_gene: TRBV6-5
j_gene: TRBJ1-5
d_gene: -
abundance: -
CDR3aa: CASSPTRGGNQPQHF
CDR3nt: TGTGCCAGCAGTCCCACACGGGGGGGCAATCAGCCCCAGCATTTT

v_gene: TRBV5-1
j_gene: TRBJ1-3
d_gene: -
abundance: -
CDR3aa: CASSEQSSGNTIYF
CDR3nt: TGCGCCAGCAGCGAACAGAGCTCTGGAAACACCATATATTTT

v_gene: TRBV2
j_gene: TRBJ1-1
d_gene: -
abundance: -
CDR3aa: CASSRDTNTEAFF
CDR3nt: TGTGCCAGCAGTCGCGACACAAACACTGAAGCTTTCTTT

v_gene: TRBV7-9
j_gene: TRBJ1-2
d_gene: -
abundance: -
CDR3aa: CASSLEVAGYTF
CDR3nt: TGTGCCAGCAGCTTAGAGGTAGCTGGCTACACCTTC

v_gene: TRBV6-5
j_gene: TRBJ1-6
d_gene: TRBD1
abundance: -
CDR3aa: CASRMDREGNSPLHF
CDR3nt: TGTGCCAGCAGGATGGACAGGGAGGGTAATTCACCCCTCCACTTT

v_gene: TRBV19
j_gene: TRBJ1-2
d_gene: -
abundance: -
CDR3aa: CASSIQQGNYGYTF
CDR3nt: TGTGCCAGTAGTATCCAGCAGGGGAACTATGGCTACACCTTC

v_gene: TRBV6-5
j_gene: TRBJ1-5
d_gene: -
abundance: -
CDR3aa: CASSYKGQPQHF
CDR3nt: TGTGCCAGCAGTTACAAGGGGCAGCCCCAGCATTTT

v_gene: TRBV11-3
j_gene: TRBJ2-7
d_gene: -
abundance: -
CDR3aa: CASSQGGKQGVEQYF
CDR3nt: TGTGCCAGCAGCCAGGGGGGAAAACAAGGGGTCGAGCAGTACTTC

v_gene: TRBV18
j_gene: TRBJ2-5
d_gene: TRBD2
abundance: -
CDR3aa: CASSPLAGEQETQYF
CDR3nt: TGTGCCAGCTCACCATTAGCGGGGGAACAAGAGACCCAGTACTTC

v_gene: TRBV7-8
j_gene: TRBJ1-3
d_gene: -
abundance: once
CDR3aa: CASSPTGTSGNTIYF
CDR3nt: TGTGCCAGCAGCCCGACAGGTACCTCTGGAAACACCATATATTTT

v_gene: TRBV13
j_gene: TRBJ1-2
d_gene: -
abundance: -
CDR3aa: CASSLAVQAISYGYTF
CDR3nt: TGTGCCAGCAGCTTAGCGGTCCAGGCGATTAGCTATGGCTACACCTTC

v_gene: TRBV7-3
j_gene: TRBJ1-2
d_gene: TRBD1
abundance: -
CDR3aa: CASSLQGVSNYGYTF
CDR3nt: TGTGCCAGCAGCTTACAGGGGGTTTCTAACTATGGCTACACCTTC

v_gene: TRBV7-2
j_gene: TRBJ1-6
d_gene: -
abundance: -
CDR3aa: CASSGRQGNSPLHF
CDR3nt: TGTGCCAGCAGTGGTCGGCAGGGGAATTCACCCCTCCACTTT

v_gene: TRBV7-3
j_gene: TRBJ2-1
d_gene: TRBD2
abundance: -
CDR3aa: CASSLAGGRNEQFF
CDR3nt: TGTGCCAGCAGCTTAGCGGGGGGGCGTAATGAGCAGTTCTTC

v_gene: TRBV7-8
j_gene: TRBJ2-7
d_gene: TRBD1
abundance: -
CDR3aa: CASSLTGGAESYEQYF
CDR3nt: TGTGCCAGCAGCTTAACAGGGGGCGCAGAGTCCTACGAGCAGTACTTC

v_gene: TRBV28
j_gene: TRBJ2-1
d_gene: TRBD2
abundance: -
CDR3aa: CASSFTSGGRNEQFF
CDR3nt: TGTGCCAGCAGTTTCACTAGCGGGGGCCGGAATGAGCAGTTCTTC

v_gene: TRBV5-1
j_gene: TRBJ2-7
d_gene: -
abundance: -
CDR3aa: CASSLGQFSYEQYF
CDR3nt: TGCGCCAGCAGCTTGGGGCAGTTTTCCTACGAGCAGTACTTC

v_gene: TRBV6-5
j_gene: TRBJ2-7
d_gene: -
abundance: -
CDR3aa: CASSPLDISYEQYF
CDR3nt: TGTGCCAGCAGTCCCCTCGACATCTCCTACGAGCAGTACTTC

v_gene: TRBV2
j_gene: TRBJ2-7
d_gene: -
abundance: -
CDR3aa: CASSEGVLGGYEQYF
CDR3nt: TGTGCCAGCAGTGAAGGGGTCCTAGGGGGCTACGAGCAGTACTTC

v_gene: TRBV7-2
j_gene: TRBJ2-1
d_gene: TRBD2
abundance: -
CDR3aa: CASSFSGGADEQFF
CDR3nt: TGTGCCAGCAGCTTTAGCGGGGGGGCGGATGAGCAGTTCTTC

v_gene: TRBV3-1/TRBV3-2
j_gene: TRBJ1-2
d_gene: TRBD1
abundance: -
CDR3aa: CASSQEGTVYGYTF
CDR3nt: TGTGCCAGCAGCCAAGAGGGGACAGTCTATGGCTACACCTTC

v_gene: TRBV3-1/TRBV3-2
j_gene: TRBJ1-6
d_gene: TRBD1
abundance: once
CDR3aa: CASSVGQGDNSPLHF
CDR3nt: TGTGCCAGCAGCGTGGGACAGGGTGATAATTCACCCCTCCACTTT

v_gene: TRBV28
j_gene: TRBJ2-7
d_gene: TRBD2
abundance: once
CDR3aa: CASSPAGDNSYEQYF
CDR3nt: TGTGCCAGCAGCCCAGCGGGGGACAACTCCTACGAGCAGTACTTC

v_gene: TRBV6-5
j_gene: TRBJ2-3
d_gene: -
abundance: few
CDR3aa: CASNDGDTQYF
CDR3nt: TGTGCCAGCAACGACGGGGATACGCAGTATTTT

v_gene: TRBV12-5
j_gene: TRBJ1-2
d_gene: TRBD1
abundance: -
CDR3aa: CASGPGTGYGYTF
CDR3nt: TGTGCTAGTGGACCCGGGACAGGTTATGGCTACACCTTC

v_gene: TRBV3-1/TRBV3-2
j_gene: TRBJ2-5
d_gene: -
abundance: -
CDR3aa: CASSRGNRETQYF
CDR3nt: TGTGCCAGCAGCAGGGGGAATCGAGAGACCCAGTACTTC

v_gene: TRBV7-7
j_gene: TRBJ2-5
d_gene: TRBD1
abundance: -
CDR3aa: CASSPRTGGTGTQYF
CDR3nt: TGTGCCAGCAGCCCCCGGACAGGGGGTACAGGGACCCAGTACTTC

v_gene: TRBV11-2
j_gene: TRBJ2-7
d_gene: -
abundance: -
CDR3aa: CASSLNRLPYEQYF
CDR3nt: TGTGCCAGCAGCTTAAACAGGCTCCCCTACGAGCAGTACTTC

v_gene: TRBV18
j_gene: TRBJ2-1
d_gene: -
abundance: -
CDR3aa: CASSPKQGTYNEQFF
CDR3nt: TGTGCCAGCTCACCGAAACAGGGTACCTACAATGAGCAGTTCTTC